Each of the 32 T cell receptor beta chains below was sequenced from the same sample in a study of T cell clones after liver transplantation. The method was immunoSEQ multiplex PCR; TCRdb's version includes in-frame clones alone and lacks a portion of them. The table includes 60,000 or so clones, over 60% detected once. This material consisted of CD4+ T cells from blood, taken at the 22-month timepoint. Every receptor here comes from a human patient who received a liver transplant. The T cells may partly be graft donor cells.

This clone was found a few times. The chain uses TRBV7-9 and TRBJ1-6; TRBD1 is a possible D gene (6 bases). CDR3 length equals 13 residues. The V end was cut by 5 bases, the J end by 13 bases, with 15 bases between. Germline loops: CDR1 SEHNR, CDR2 FQNEAQ (reference sequence). The CDR3 region has the DNA TGTGCCAGCAGCGCAACAGCACAGGGTCCCCTCCACTTT. Translation gives CASSATAQGPLHF.

The rearrangement uses TRBV18 and TRBJ1-4, with a tentative D call TRBD1 (6 bases). Per germline, CDR1 KGHSH and CDR2 LQKENI. V was clipped by 1 base and J by 2 bases, with 8 bases between them. CDR3 size: 15 residues. The DNA of the CDR3 is TGTGCCAGCTCACCACGTACAGGGACTAATGAAAAACTGTTTTTT. Protein product: CASSPRTGTNEKLFF. Filled out from reference TRBV18 and TRBJ1-4, the complete variable domain reads NAGVMQNPRHLVRRRGQEARLRCSPMKGHSHVYWYRQLPEEGLKFMVYLQKENIIDESGMPKERFSAEFPKEGPSILRIQQVVRGDSAAYFCASSPRTGTNEKLFFGSGTQLSVL.

By share, this clone ranks as medium-sized (0.01 to 0.1%). This chain links TRBV20-1 with TRBJ1-2; unclear D gene. Per germline, CDR1 DFQATT and CDR2 SNEGSKA (reference sequence). Between the trimmed V and J ends, which lost 0 bases and 2 bases, there was a span of 1 base. This CDR3 spans 11 amino acids. CDR3 bases: TGCAGTGCTAGAGACAACTATGGCTACACCTTC. Its protein is CSARDNYGYTF.

This chain uses TRBV6-6 with TRBJ1-1; 8 bases match TRBD1. The V and J ends lost 7 bases and 3 bases, in that order; junction bases with no gene match: 4. Germline CDR1 reads MNHNY; CDR2 reads SVGAGI (reference sequence). The CDR3 length is 13 residues. CDR3 protein: CASTGGQDTEAFF. CDR3 bases: TGTGCCAGCACCGGGGGACAGGACACTGAAGCTTTCTTT.

The rearrangement uses TRBV6-5 and TRBJ1-3; D is undetermined. Between the trimmed V and J ends, which lost 0 bases and 3 bases, there was a span of 6 bases. Germline CDR1 reads MNHEY; CDR2 reads SVGAGI. The CDR3 covers 14 residues. The CDR3: CASSYSAGGNTIYF. CDR3 DNA sequence: TGTGCCAGCAGTTACTCGGCAGGTGGAAACACCATATATTTT.

J is TRBJ1-6 and V is TRBV25-1; D is perhaps TRBD1 (5 bases). CDR3 length: 14 amino acids. The germline V and J ends were trimmed by 1 base and 8 bases, with 9 bases remaining between them. CDR1 MGHDK and CDR2 SYGVNS come from the germline V gene. CDR3 nucleotides: TGTGCCAGCAGTGAATCAGGGACCGATTCACCCCTCCACTTT. Translated, it gives CASSESGTDSPLHF.

This chain uses TRBV9 with TRBJ2-2, with D unclear. Germline V CDR1 and CDR2: SGDLS, YYNGEE. V was trimmed by 0 bases and J by 7 bases, leaving 4 bases between them. The CDR3 length is 12 residues. The CDR3 DNA follows: TGTGCCAGCAGCGTAGTTAACGGGGAGCTGTTTTTT. Protein sequence: CASSVVNGELFF.

The chain combines TRBV15 with TRBJ1-5; D uncertain. Deletions cut 1 base from V and 0 bases from J, with 10 bases between. The CDR3 spans 16 residues. Germline CDR1 is LNHNV and CDR2 is YYDKDF (reference sequence). The CDR3 spells CATSRGRPNSNQPQHF. CDR3 DNA: TGTGCCACCAGCAGAGGAAGACCTAATAGCAATCAGCCCCAGCATTTT.

CDR3 DNA: TGCAGCGTGTACTTAGGGGGCTATGGCTACACCTTC. It translates to CSVYLGGYGYTF. The chain combines TRBV29-1 with TRBJ1-2; D is possibly TRBD1 (6 bases). Trimming took off 6 bases at V and 4 bases at J, with 12 bases between the two ends. Germline-derived CDR1 and CDR2 are SQVTM and ANQGSEA. This CDR3 has 12 amino acids. The full variable domain, with the rest looked up from reference TRBV29-1 and TRBJ1-2, is SAVISQKPSRDICQRGTSLTIQCQVDSQVTMMFWYRQQPGQSLTLIATANQGSEATYESGFVIDKFPISRPNLTFSTLTVSNMSPEDSSIYLCSVYLGGYGYTFGSGTRLTVV.

This CDR3 reads CAISDFGTGNYGYTF. The CDR3 DNA sequence: TGTGCCATCAGTGACTTCGGGACAGGGAACTATGGCTACACCTTC. The chain has TRBV10-3 and TRBJ1-2, with 9 bases aligning to TRBD1. CDR3 length equals 15 residues. V was clipped by 3 bases and J by 2 bases; unmatched bases: 4. Germline-derived CDR1 and CDR2 are ENHRY and SYGVKD.

The rearrangement links TRBV28 to TRBJ2-7; 8 bases fit TRBD1. In germline, CDR1 is MDHEN, CDR2 SYDVKM. Trimming took 6 bases from V and 0 from J; bases not matched to a gene: 7. This CDR3 region has 15 residues. The CDR3 DNA follows: TGTGCCAGCAGACAACAGGGGGGAGGCTCCTACGAGCAGTACTTC. It translates to CASRQQGGGSYEQYF.

The chain links TRBV2 to TRBJ1-4; 7 bases line up with TRBD1. The CDR3 runs 13 residues. V dropped 6 bases and J dropped 7; count of bases not matched to a gene: 5. CDR1 is SNHLY, CDR2 FYNNEI, per germline. CDR3 residues: CASSTGVGEKLFF. The CDR3 nucleotides are TGTGCCAGCAGCACAGGGGTCGGTGAAAAACTGTTTTTT.

This clone was seen only a few times. The chain is built from TRBV6-1 and TRBJ1-2; D gene ambiguous. The V end lost 6 bases, the J end lost 8 bases, and 13 bases lay between the germline ends. CDR1 MNHNS and CDR2 SASEGT come from the germline V gene. This CDR3 contains 12 residues. CDR3 protein: CASRPGQGGYTF. The CDR3 region has the DNA TGTGCCAGCAGGCCGGGTCAAGGAGGCTACACCTTC.

The chain carries TRBV5-1 and TRBJ2-3; D uncertain. This CDR3 has 15 residues. Between the trimmed V and J ends, which lost 2 bases and 1 base, there was a span of 11 bases. Germline V lookup: CDR1 SGHRS, CDR2 YFSETQ. The CDR3, as DNA: TGCGCCAGCAGCTTAGGAATTCTTGGCACAGATACGCAGTATTTT. This gives the protein CASSLGILGTDTQYF.

The chain employs TRBV10-2 and TRBJ1-3; D is uncertain. The CDR3 sequence is 17 residues long. Germline V gives CDR1 WSHSY, CDR2 SAAADI. V lost 0 bases to trimming and J lost 7 bases, with 19 bases between them. Here the CDR3 reads CASSESINSPLGNTIYF. For the CDR3, the DNA is TGCGCCAGCAGTGAGTCGATAAATTCCCCCCTGGGGAACACCATATATTTT.

This clone was picked up a small number of times. An end of the junction does not agree with germline; a read error may underlie this. The rearrangement joins TRBV15 to TRBJ2-7, with a weak D call TRBD1 (6 bases). Germline lookup yields CDR1 LNHNV and CDR2 YYDKDF (reference sequence). The CDR3 covers 12 residues. CDR3 amino acids: CATSRDNTGKRF. The CDR3 region has the DNA TGTGCCACCAGCAGAGATAATACAGGGAAGAGGTTC. The whole variable domain, remainder taken from reference TRBV15 and TRBJ2-7, is DAMVIQNPRYQVTQFGKPVTLSCSQTLNHNVMYWYQQKSSQAPKLLFHYYDKDFNNEADTPDNFQSRRPNTSFCFLDIRSPGLGDTAMYLCATSRDNTGKRFGPGTRLTVT.

The chain couples TRBV6-1 to TRBJ2-7, with 10 nucleotides matching TRBD1. In germline, CDR1 is MNHNS, CDR2 SASEGT. The ends lost 6 bases at V and 6 bases at J; junction bases unmatched: 8. CDR3 length: 14 residues. The CDR3 region has the DNA TGTGCCAGCAGGGAAAGGGGGACAGGGGTCGAGCAGTACTTC. Protein sequence: CASRERGTGVEQYF.

V is TRBV2 and J is TRBJ2-7; 7 nucleotides line up with TRBD2. V was clipped by 6 bases and J by 5 bases; unmatched bases: 10. This CDR3 is built from 14 residues. The V gene's germline CDR1 is SNHLY and CDR2 FYNNEI. The CDR3 nucleotides are TGTGCCAGCAGGGACGGGGGGAGCATCGACGAGCAGTACTTC. Translation: CASRDGGSIDEQYF.

The chain has TRBV16 and TRBJ1-6; TRBD1 is a possible D gene (5 bases). The CDR3 sequence is 15 residues long. Between the trimmed V and J ends, which lost 7 bases and 7 bases, there was a span of 17 bases. The germline CDR1 and CDR2 sequences are KGHSY and FQNENV. This CDR3 reads CASNFGGAGNSPLHF. For the CDR3, the DNA is TGTGCCAGCAACTTTGGAGGGGCGGGGAATTCACCCCTCCACTTT.

V is TRBV19 and J is TRBJ1-1; no definite D call. The CDR3 consists of 15 residues. Trimming left V 7 bases short and J 1 base short, with 16 bases between. The germline V gene has CDR1 LNHDA and CDR2 SQIVND (reference sequence). CDR3 DNA sequence: TGTGCCAGTACCCCGAGCAACTTTGCGAACACTGAAGCTTTCTTT. The encoded protein is CASTPSNFANTEAFF.

The gene calls are TRBV2 and TRBJ2-7; 7 nucleotides align to TRBD2. Per germline, CDR1 SNHLY and CDR2 FYNNEI. The length of the CDR3 is 16 residues. Trimming at V came to 0 bases and at J to 6 bases, leaving 11 bases not matched to a gene. This chain's CDR3 is CASSEARGIGFGEQYF. Written as DNA, the CDR3 is TGTGCCAGCAGTGAAGCGCGGGGGATAGGGTTCGGCGAGCAGTACTTC.

The rearrangement joins TRBV28 to TRBJ1-5; D uncertain. This CDR3 is built from 16 residues. The germline V gene has CDR1 MDHEN and CDR2 SYDVKM. V was shortened by 8 bases and J by 0 bases, with 17 bases between the two germline ends. CDR3 sequence reads: CASLPFSPYSNQPQHF. The CDR3 bases are TGTGCCAGCCTTCCATTCTCGCCGTATAGCAATCAGCCCCAGCATTTT.

The gene calls are TRBV27 and TRBJ2-1; TRBD2 matches 13 bases. The CDR3 extends over 16 amino acids. The trim removed 5 bases at V and 4 bases at J, leaving 5 bases unmatched. Germline V gives CDR1 MNHEY, CDR2 SMNVEV (reference sequence). CDR3 region: CASSHRLAGGYNEQFF. The CDR3 DNA sequence: TGTGCCAGCAGTCACCGACTAGCGGGGGGTTACAATGAGCAGTTCTTC.

The V call is TRBV6-1, the J call TRBJ1-2, with D uncertain. CDR1 and CDR2 from the germline V gene are MNHNS and SASEGT. This CDR3 region has 15 residues. Trimming cost V 2 bases and J 8 bases, with 18 bases left between them. This chain's CDR3 is CASSERSSQVVGYTF. The CDR3 DNA follows: TGTGCCAGCAGTGAAAGGTCCTCCCAGGTCGTGGGCTACACCTTC.

CDR3 nucleotides: TGTGCCAGCAGCCTGCGTACGGGAGCAACTAATGAAAAACTGTTTTTT. Residues: CASSLRTGATNEKLFF. The chain carries TRBV9 and TRBJ1-4; D remains ambiguous. Trimming removed 4 bases from V and 0 bases from J, with 13 bases in between. Germline-derived CDR1 and CDR2 are SGDLS and YYNGEE. This CDR3 region has 16 residues.

V gene TRBV4-1 combines with J gene TRBJ2-3; 8 nucleotides agree with TRBD1. V was clipped by 6 bases and J by 2 bases; unmatched bases: 16. The CDR3 is 18 amino acids. In germline, CDR1 is MGHRA, CDR2 YSYEKL. This CDR3 is CASSDDKWDRRFTDTQYF. In DNA form, the CDR3 reads TGCGCCAGCAGTGATGATAAGTGGGACAGGCGGTTCACAGATACGCAGTATTTT.

The chain employs TRBV9 and TRBJ1-6, with unresolved D. The CDR3 is 14 residues long. V lost 4 bases to trimming and J lost 3 bases, with 8 bases between them. From germline, CDR1 is SGDLS and CDR2 YYNGEE. Here the CDR3 DNA reads TGTGCCAGCAGCTTTCACAGCTATAATTCACCCCTCCACTTT. Translated, it gives CASSFHSYNSPLHF.

The chain combines TRBV7-2 with TRBJ2-7; D is possibly TRBD2 (5 bases). This CDR3 has 14 amino acids. Per germline, CDR1 SGHTA and CDR2 FQGNSA. Between the trimmed V and J ends, which lost 8 bases and 4 bases, there was a span of 18 bases. CDR3 DNA sequence: TGTGCCAGCCGATCGGAACATGGGAGTTACGAGCAGTACTTC. It is translated as CASRSEHGSYEQYF.

This sequence joins TRBV5-1 and TRBJ1-1, with TRBD1 matching 7 bases. The V segment lost 5 bases and the J segment 3 bases; nucleotides outside the gene matches: 4. The CDR3 has 13 residues. CDR1 and CDR2 (germline): SGHRS, YFSETQ. The CDR3: CASRVGTDTEAFF. CDR3 DNA sequence: TGCGCCAGCAGGGTTGGGACAGACACTGAAGCTTTCTTT.

CDR3: CAITAGNTGELFF. The CDR3 DNA follows: TGTGCCATCACCGCAGGGAACACCGGGGAGCTGTTTTTT. The chain carries TRBV10-3 and TRBJ2-2, with no clear D. The CDR3 length is 13 residues. Germline V gene sequence: CDR1 ENHRY, CDR2 SYGVKD. Between the trimmed V and J ends, which lost 7 bases and 1 base, there was a span of 7 bases.

As concerns this clone: A much bigger clone sits one base away, suggesting this may be a read error. The genes are TRBV28 and TRBJ1-2; D not resolved. This CDR3 is built from 11 residues. The V end was cut by 4 bases, the J end by 3 bases, with 3 bases between. The germline V gene encodes CDR1 MDHEN and CDR2 SYDVKM. This CDR3 reads CASSSDYGYTF. The DNA of the CDR3 is TGTGCCAGCAGTTCTGACTATGGCTACACCTTC.

This clone has only a few counts. The gene calls are TRBV10-2 and TRBJ1-6; no clear D gene. V gave up 5 bases and J gave up 13 bases, with 18 bases separating them. The CDR3 is 14 residues long. The V gene's germline CDR1 is WSHSY and CDR2 SAAADI. The CDR3 nucleotides are TGCGCCAGCAGTTCGGCCAGGAGTAATACCCCCCTCCACTTT. It yields the protein CASSSARSNTPLHF.